A selection of T cell receptor beta chains follows, all from one sample in a study of T cell responses to AZD1222 COVID-19 vaccine. Clones were read by immunoSEQ multiplex PCR, and TCRdb kept only the in-frame ones, dropping some. The table records fewer than 130,000 clones, around nine tenths of them present only once. This sample comprised peripheral blood, obtained on day 0 of AZD1222 vaccination. The receptors stem from an adult in good health. Each CDR3 is given with its conserved first and last residue. Each record gives: D gene, V gene, J gene, CDR3 protein, CDR3 DNA. D genes are given only for firm matches.

d_call: TRBD1; v_call: TRBV6-1; j_call: TRBJ1-5; cdr3_aa: CASSELGTASNQPQHF; cdr3_nt: TGTGCCAGCAGTGAACTTGGGACAGCCAGCAATCAGCCCCAGCATTTT
d_call: TRBD2; v_call: TRBV2; j_call: TRBJ2-5; cdr3_aa: CASSELRLAGSLQETQYF; cdr3_nt: TGTGCCAGCAGTGAACTAAGACTAGCGGGGTCACTCCAAGAGACCCAGTACTTC
d_call: TRBD2; v_call: TRBV11-2; j_call: TRBJ2-7; cdr3_aa: CASRRLAYSYEQYF; cdr3_nt: TGTGCCAGCAGGAGACTAGCCTACTCCTACGAGCAGTACTTC
d_call: TRBD2; v_call: TRBV27; j_call: TRBJ2-1; cdr3_aa: CASSFSGGSNEQFF; cdr3_nt: TGTGCCAGCAGTTTTAGCGGGGGGAGTAATGAGCAGTTCTTC
d_call: TRBD1; v_call: TRBV19; j_call: TRBJ1-2; cdr3_aa: CASRPQQGTANYGYTF; cdr3_nt: TGTGCCAGTAGGCCTCAACAGGGGACGGCTAACTATGGCTACACCTTC
d_call: .; v_call: TRBV28; j_call: TRBJ1-1; cdr3_aa: CASERGRRDTEAFF; cdr3_nt: TGTGCCAGTGAGCGGGGGCGTCGGGACACTGAAGCTTTCTTT
d_call: .; v_call: TRBV5-1; j_call: TRBJ1-4; cdr3_aa: CASSLGTLQGNEKLFF; cdr3_nt: TGCGCCAGCAGCTTGGGCACCCTACAGGGTAATGAAAAACTGTTTTTT
d_call: .; v_call: TRBV2; j_call: TRBJ1-5; cdr3_aa: CASSVGYSNQPQHF; cdr3_nt: TGTGCCAGCAGCGTGGGGTATAGCAATCAGCCCCAGCATTTT
d_call: .; v_call: TRBV24-1; j_call: TRBJ2-7; cdr3_aa: CATSELPGPRSSYEQYF; cdr3_nt: TGTGCCACCAGTGAGCTGCCCGGGCCAAGGAGCTCCTACGAGCAGTACTTC
d_call: TRBD1; v_call: TRBV4-1; j_call: TRBJ1-5; cdr3_aa: CASSPRTGFQPQHF; cdr3_nt: TGCGCCAGCAGCCCGCGGACAGGGTTTCAGCCCCAGCATTTT
d_call: TRBD2; v_call: TRBV28; j_call: TRBJ2-3; cdr3_aa: CASSSRLAGISTDTQYF; cdr3_nt: TGTGCCAGCAGTTCCAGACTAGCGGGAATCAGCACAGATACGCAGTATTTT
d_call: TRBD2; v_call: TRBV3-1/TRBV3-2; j_call: TRBJ2-3; cdr3_aa: CASSQEGLAGGGTDTQYF; cdr3_nt: TGTGCCAGCAGCCAAGAAGGACTAGCGGGGGGCGGCACAGATACGCAGTATTTT